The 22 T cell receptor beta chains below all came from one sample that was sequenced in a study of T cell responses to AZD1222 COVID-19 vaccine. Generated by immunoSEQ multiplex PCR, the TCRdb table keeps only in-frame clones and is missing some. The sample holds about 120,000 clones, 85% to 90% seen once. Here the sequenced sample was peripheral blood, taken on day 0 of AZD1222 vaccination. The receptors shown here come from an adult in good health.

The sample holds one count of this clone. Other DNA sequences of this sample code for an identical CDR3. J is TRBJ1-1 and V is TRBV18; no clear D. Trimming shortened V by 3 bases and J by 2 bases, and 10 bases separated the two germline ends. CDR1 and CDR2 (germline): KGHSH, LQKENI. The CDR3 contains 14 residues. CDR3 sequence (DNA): TGTGCCAGCTCACCTCCGGGGTCCAACACTGAAGCTTTCTTT. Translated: CASSPPGSNTEAFF. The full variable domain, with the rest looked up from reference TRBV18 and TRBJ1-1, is NAGVMQNPRHLVRRRGQEARLRCSPMKGHSHVYWYRQLPEEGLKFMVYLQKENIIDESGMPKERFSAEFPKEGPSILRIQQVVRGDSAAYFCASSPPGSNTEAFFGQGTRLTVV.

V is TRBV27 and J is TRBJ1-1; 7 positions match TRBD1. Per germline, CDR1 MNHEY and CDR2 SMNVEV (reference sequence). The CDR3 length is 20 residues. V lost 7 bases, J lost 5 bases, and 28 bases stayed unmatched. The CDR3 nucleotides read TGTGCCAGCACCCCTATCCTCCAACCGGACAGGCGGGGAGTTTGGACTGAAGCTTTCTTT. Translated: CASTPILQPDRRGVWTEAFF.

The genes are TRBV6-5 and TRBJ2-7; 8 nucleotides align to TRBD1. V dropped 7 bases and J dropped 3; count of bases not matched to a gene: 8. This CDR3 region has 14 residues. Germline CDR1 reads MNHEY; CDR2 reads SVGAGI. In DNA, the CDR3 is TGTGCCAGCAAACCGGGACAGGCGTTCTACGAGCAGTACTTC. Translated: CASKPGQAFYEQYF.

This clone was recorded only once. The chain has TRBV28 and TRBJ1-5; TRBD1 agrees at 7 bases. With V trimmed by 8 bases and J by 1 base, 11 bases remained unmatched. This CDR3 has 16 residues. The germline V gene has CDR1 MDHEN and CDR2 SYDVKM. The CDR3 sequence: CASHQESGGSNQPQHF. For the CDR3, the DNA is TGTGCCAGCCATCAAGAATCAGGGGGGAGCAATCAGCCCCAGCATTTT.

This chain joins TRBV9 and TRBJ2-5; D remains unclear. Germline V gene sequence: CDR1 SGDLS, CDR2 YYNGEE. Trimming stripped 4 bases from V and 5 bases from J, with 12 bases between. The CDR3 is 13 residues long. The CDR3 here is CASSPRTRETQYF. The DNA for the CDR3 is TGTGCCAGCAGCCCCCGTACGAGGGAGACCCAGTACTTC.

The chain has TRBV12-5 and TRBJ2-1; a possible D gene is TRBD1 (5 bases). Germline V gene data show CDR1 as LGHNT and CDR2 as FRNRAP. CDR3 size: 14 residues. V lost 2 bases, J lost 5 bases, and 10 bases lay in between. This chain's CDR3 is CASGLLGPNNEQFF. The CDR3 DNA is TGTGCTAGTGGTTTGTTGGGGCCAAACAATGAGCAGTTCTTC.

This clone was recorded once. CDR3 DNA sequence: TGTGCCAGCAGTGAAGCGGTTTTAGGTGGGGAAGACCATTCACCCCTCCACTTT. It encodes CASSEAVLGGEDHSPLHF. The J gene is TRBJ1-6, the V gene TRBV2; D is unclear. CDR3 length equals 18 residues. The V gene's germline CDR1 is SNHLY and CDR2 FYNNEI. V shed 0 bases and J shed 8 bases, with 20 bases lying between them.

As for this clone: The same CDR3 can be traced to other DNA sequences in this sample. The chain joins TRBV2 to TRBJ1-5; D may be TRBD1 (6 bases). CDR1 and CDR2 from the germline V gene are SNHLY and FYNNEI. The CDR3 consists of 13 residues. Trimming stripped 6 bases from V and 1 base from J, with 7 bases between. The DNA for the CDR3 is TGTGCCAGCAGCGGACAGAGCAATCAGCCCCAGCATTTT. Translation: CASSGQSNQPQHF.

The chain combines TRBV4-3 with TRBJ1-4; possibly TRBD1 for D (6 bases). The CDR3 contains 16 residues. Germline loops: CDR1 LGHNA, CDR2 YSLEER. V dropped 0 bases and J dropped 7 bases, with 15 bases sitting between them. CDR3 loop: CASSQDPPGASEKLFF. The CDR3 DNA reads TGCGCCAGCAGCCAAGACCCCCCGGGGGCGAGTGAAAAACTGTTTTTT.

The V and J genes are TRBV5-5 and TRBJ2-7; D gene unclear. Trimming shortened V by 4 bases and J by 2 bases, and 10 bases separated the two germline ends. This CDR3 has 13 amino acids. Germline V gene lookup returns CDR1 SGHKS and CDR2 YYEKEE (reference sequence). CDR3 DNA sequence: TGTGCCAGCAGCGTGACTTCGACCTACGAGCAGTACTTC. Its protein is CASSVTSTYEQYF.

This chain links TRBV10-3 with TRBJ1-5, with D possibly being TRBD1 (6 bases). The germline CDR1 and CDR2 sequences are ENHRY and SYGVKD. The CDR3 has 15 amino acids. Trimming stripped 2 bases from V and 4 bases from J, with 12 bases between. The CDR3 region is CAISEGQGLNQPQHF. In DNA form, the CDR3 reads TGTGCCATCAGTGAGGGGCAGGGGCTAAATCAGCCCCAGCATTTT.

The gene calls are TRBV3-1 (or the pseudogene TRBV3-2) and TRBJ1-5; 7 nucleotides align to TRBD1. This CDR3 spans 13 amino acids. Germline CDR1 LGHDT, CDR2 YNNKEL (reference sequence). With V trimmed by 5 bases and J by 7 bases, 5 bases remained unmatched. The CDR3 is CASSSQGVQPQHF. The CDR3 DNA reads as TGTGCCAGCAGCTCCCAGGGGGTCCAGCCCCAGCATTTT.

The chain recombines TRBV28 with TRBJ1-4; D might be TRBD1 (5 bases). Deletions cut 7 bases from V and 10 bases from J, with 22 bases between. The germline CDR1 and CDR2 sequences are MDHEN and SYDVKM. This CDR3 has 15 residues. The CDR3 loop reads CASTTSGKALGKLFF. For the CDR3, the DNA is TGTGCCAGCACCACCTCAGGGAAGGCCCTAGGAAAACTGTTTTTT.

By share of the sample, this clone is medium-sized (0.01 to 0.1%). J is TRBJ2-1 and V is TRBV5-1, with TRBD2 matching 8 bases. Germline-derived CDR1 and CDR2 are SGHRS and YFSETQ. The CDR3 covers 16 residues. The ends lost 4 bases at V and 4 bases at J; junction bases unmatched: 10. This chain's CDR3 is CASSPRGGDTYNEQFF. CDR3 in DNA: TGCGCCAGCAGCCCCCGGGGGGGGGACACATACAATGAGCAGTTCTTC. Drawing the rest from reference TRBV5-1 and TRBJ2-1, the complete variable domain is KAGVTQTPRYLIKTRGQQVTLSCSPISGHRSVSWYQQTPGQGLQFLFEYFSETQRNKGNFPGRFSGRQFSNSRSEMNVSTLELGDSALYLCASSPRGGDTYNEQFFGPGTRLTVL.

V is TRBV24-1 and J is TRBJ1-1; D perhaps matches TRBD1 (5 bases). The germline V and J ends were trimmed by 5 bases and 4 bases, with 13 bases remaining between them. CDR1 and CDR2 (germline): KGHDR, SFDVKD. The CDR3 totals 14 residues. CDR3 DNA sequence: TGTGCCACCAGTGGATCGCAGGGCAGCACTGAAGCTTTCTTT. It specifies CATSGSQGSTEAFF.

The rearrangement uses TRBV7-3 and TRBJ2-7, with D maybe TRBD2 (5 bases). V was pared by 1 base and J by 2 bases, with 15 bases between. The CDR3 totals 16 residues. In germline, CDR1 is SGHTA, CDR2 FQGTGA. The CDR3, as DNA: TGTGCCAGCAGCTTAATCCCTTGGACTGAAACCTACGAGCAGTACTTC. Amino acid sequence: CASSLIPWTETYEQYF.

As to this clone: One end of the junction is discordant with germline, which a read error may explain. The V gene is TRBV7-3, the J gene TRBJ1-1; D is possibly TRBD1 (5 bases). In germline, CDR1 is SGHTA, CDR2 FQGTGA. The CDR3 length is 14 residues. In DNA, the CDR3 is TGTGCCAGCAGCGTAACAGGAACAGGCACTGAAGCTTTCTTT. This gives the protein CASSVTGTGTEAFF.

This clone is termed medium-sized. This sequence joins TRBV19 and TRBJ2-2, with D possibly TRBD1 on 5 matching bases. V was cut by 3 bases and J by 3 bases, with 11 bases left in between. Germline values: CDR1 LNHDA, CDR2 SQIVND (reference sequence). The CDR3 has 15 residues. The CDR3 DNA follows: TGTGCCAGTAGTATGGTCGACAGCCACACCGGGGAGCTGTTTTTT. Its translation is CASSMVDSHTGELFF.

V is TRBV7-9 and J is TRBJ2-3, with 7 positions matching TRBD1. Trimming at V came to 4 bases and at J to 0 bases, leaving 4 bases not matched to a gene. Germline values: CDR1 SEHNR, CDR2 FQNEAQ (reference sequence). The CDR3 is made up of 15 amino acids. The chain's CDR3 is CASSWDRRSTDTQYF. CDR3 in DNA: TGTGCCAGCAGCTGGGACAGAAGAAGCACAGATACGCAGTATTTT.

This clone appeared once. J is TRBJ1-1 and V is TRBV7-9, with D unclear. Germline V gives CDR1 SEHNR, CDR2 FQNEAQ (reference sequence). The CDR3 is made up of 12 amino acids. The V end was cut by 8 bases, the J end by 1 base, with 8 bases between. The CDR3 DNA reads TGTGCCAGCGATTGGGGGAACACTGAAGCTTTCTTT. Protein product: CASDWGNTEAFF.

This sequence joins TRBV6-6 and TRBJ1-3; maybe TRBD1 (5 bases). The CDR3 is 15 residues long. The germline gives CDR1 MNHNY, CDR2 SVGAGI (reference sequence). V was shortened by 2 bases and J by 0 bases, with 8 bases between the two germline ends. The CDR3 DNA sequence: TGTGCCAGCAGTTACGACAGCACCTCTGGAAACACCATATATTTT. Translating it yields CASSYDSTSGNTIYF.

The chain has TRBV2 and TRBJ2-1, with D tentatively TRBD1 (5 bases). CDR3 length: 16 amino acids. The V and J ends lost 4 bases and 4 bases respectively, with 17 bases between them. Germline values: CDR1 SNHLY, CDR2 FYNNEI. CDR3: CASSGRGDPGYNEQFF. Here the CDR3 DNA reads TGTGCCAGCAGTGGAAGAGGAGATCCAGGGTACAATGAGCAGTTCTTC.